This is a list of T cell receptor beta chains from one sample in a study of blood T cell repertoires in COVID-19. The method was immunoSEQ multiplex PCR; TCRdb's version includes in-frame clones alone and lacks a portion of them. The table has around 300,000 clones, around 87% seen once. Source material: peripheral blood. The receptors were gathered from a man aged 45-65 years with active or convalescent COVID-19. The CDR3 runs from the conserved cysteine through the conserved F or W. Each record gives: V gene, CDR3 length, D gene, J gene, clone size, CDR3 DNA, CDR3 protein. A D gene is named only where the DNA matches it firmly. Clone size, where shown, is once, few, many, or a class for clones that have expanded.

V gene: TRBV10-3
CDR3 length: 11
D gene: NA
J gene: TRBJ2-7
clone size: NA
CDR3 DNA: TGTGCCATCTCTGGGGAGTCCGAGCAGTACTTC
CDR3 protein: CAISGESEQYF

V gene: TRBV19
CDR3 length: 13
D gene: NA
J gene: TRBJ1-5
clone size: once
CDR3 DNA: TGTGCCAGTAGTATCGGCGGGCCTCAGCCCCAGCATTTT
CDR3 protein: CASSIGGPQPQHF

V gene: TRBV4-3
CDR3 length: 16
D gene: NA
J gene: TRBJ2-1
clone size: NA
CDR3 DNA: TGCGCCAGCAGCCAAGATGAGTCAGGGACTTACAATGAGCAGTTCTTC
CDR3 protein: CASSQDESGTYNEQFF

V gene: TRBV6-5
CDR3 length: 14
D gene: NA
J gene: TRBJ1-1
clone size: NA
CDR3 DNA: TGTGCCAGCAGTTCCGAGGGGGTGAACACTGAAGCTTTCTTT
CDR3 protein: CASSSEGVNTEAFF

V gene: TRBV19
CDR3 length: 14
D gene: TRBD2
J gene: TRBJ2-1
clone size: NA
CDR3 DNA: TGTGCCAGTAAGCGGGGCAGGGCGGGCAATGAGCAGTTCTTC
CDR3 protein: CASKRGRAGNEQFF

V gene: TRBV7-2
CDR3 length: 14
D gene: TRBD2
J gene: TRBJ2-7
clone size: NA
CDR3 DNA: TGTGCCAGCAGCTTAGGCGGACTAGGCTACGAGCAGTACTTC
CDR3 protein: CASSLGGLGYEQYF

V gene: TRBV21-1
CDR3 length: 15
D gene: NA
J gene: TRBJ2-4
clone size: NA
CDR3 DNA: TGTGCCAGCAGCGGCGGGACAGCAACAGAAAACATTCAGTACTTC
CDR3 protein: CASSGGTATENIQYF

V gene: TRBV24-1
CDR3 length: 12
D gene: NA
J gene: TRBJ2-5
clone size: few
CDR3 DNA: TGTGCCACCAGTGGGCAGGGCGAGACCCAGTACTTC
CDR3 protein: CATSGQGETQYF

V gene: TRBV11-1
CDR3 length: 15
D gene: TRBD2
J gene: TRBJ2-3
clone size: NA
CDR3 DNA: TGTGCCAGCAGCCCTAGCGGGTACCCCACAGATACGCAGTATTTT
CDR3 protein: CASSPSGYPTDTQYF

V gene: TRBV13
CDR3 length: 18
D gene: NA
J gene: TRBJ1-3
clone size: NA
CDR3 DNA: TGTGCCAGCAGCTTAAGGCGGGGGGGACAACGCTCTGGAAACACCATATATTTT
CDR3 protein: CASSLRRGGQRSGNTIYF

V gene: TRBV6-5
CDR3 length: 13
D gene: NA
J gene: TRBJ2-7
clone size: NA
CDR3 DNA: TGTGCCAGCAGTCGTACGGGAATTTACGAGCAGTACTTC
CDR3 protein: CASSRTGIYEQYF

V gene: TRBV19
CDR3 length: 16
D gene: TRBD2
J gene: TRBJ2-7
clone size: NA
CDR3 DNA: TGTGCCAGTAGTACTTCCTGGACTAGCGGGAGTAACGAGCAGTACTTC
CDR3 protein: CASSTSWTSGSNEQYF

V gene: TRBV30
CDR3 length: 15
D gene: NA
J gene: TRBJ1-5
clone size: NA
CDR3 DNA: TGTGCCTGGAGTTCCGGGACAACCGAAAATCAGCCCCAGCATTTT
CDR3 protein: CAWSSGTTENQPQHF

V gene: TRBV28
CDR3 length: 17
D gene: TRBD2
J gene: TRBJ2-1
clone size: NA
CDR3 DNA: TGTGCCAGCAGTTTCCCATATAGCGGGAGTCCCTACAATGAGCAGTTCTTC
CDR3 protein: CASSFPYSGSPYNEQFF

V gene: TRBV25-1
CDR3 length: 11
D gene: NA
J gene: TRBJ2-7
clone size: NA
CDR3 DNA: TGTGCCAGCAGTGAAGGGGCCGAGCAGTACTTC
CDR3 protein: CASSEGAEQYF

V gene: TRBV4-2
CDR3 length: 16
D gene: TRBD2
J gene: TRBJ2-5
clone size: NA
CDR3 DNA: TGTGCCAGCAGCCAAGAGCCCAGCGGGAGTAGGGAGACCCAGTACTTC
CDR3 protein: CASSQEPSGSRETQYF

V gene: TRBV7-9
CDR3 length: 15
D gene: NA
J gene: TRBJ1-6
clone size: NA
CDR3 DNA: TGTGCCAGCAGCTTATCCGCAGGGAATAATTCACCCCTCCACTTT
CDR3 protein: CASSLSAGNNSPLHF

V gene: TRBV5-1
CDR3 length: 15
D gene: TRBD1
J gene: TRBJ2-1
clone size: NA
CDR3 DNA: TGCGCCAGCAGCGTATCCGGGACAGGGGGCTATGAGCAGTTCTTC
CDR3 protein: CASSVSGTGGYEQFF

V gene: TRBV7-3
CDR3 length: 16
D gene: TRBD2
J gene: TRBJ2-1
clone size: NA
CDR3 DNA: TGTGCCAGCAGCATCGACGGACTAGCGGGGTACAATGAGCAGTTCTTC
CDR3 protein: CASSIDGLAGYNEQFF

V gene: TRBV5-1
CDR3 length: 17
D gene: TRBD1
J gene: TRBJ2-1
clone size: NA
CDR3 DNA: TGCGCCAGCAGCGCATTATGGACAGGTAGCTCCTACAATGAGCAGTTCTTC
CDR3 protein: CASSALWTGSSYNEQFF

V gene: TRBV7-3
CDR3 length: 19
D gene: TRBD1
J gene: TRBJ2-2
clone size: NA
CDR3 DNA: TGTGCCAGCAGCCCCGGGCCGGGACAGGGGGCGATCGGAACCGGGGAGCTGTTTTTT
CDR3 protein: CASSPGPGQGAIGTGELFF

V gene: TRBV7-2
CDR3 length: 16
D gene: TRBD1
J gene: TRBJ1-2
clone size: NA
CDR3 DNA: TGTGCCAGCAGCTTAGACCCCGGGACAGATAACTATGGCTACACCTTC
CDR3 protein: CASSLDPGTDNYGYTF

V gene: TRBV5-4
CDR3 length: 15
D gene: TRBD1
J gene: TRBJ2-3
clone size: NA
CDR3 DNA: TGTGCCAGCAGCCGCCCAGGGGGCCGCGGGGATACGCAGTATTTT
CDR3 protein: CASSRPGGRGDTQYF